The entry below describes one T cell receptor (beta chain). Per the study methods: Estimates of nucleated cell counts were drawn from the amplification of reference gene primers. Measured with immunoSEQ multiplex PCR; TCRdb has only the in-frame clones, and not every one. From that table come the V and J calls and clone size; the DNA was used to work out D and trimming. Of 150,000 to 200,000 clones listed, about 88% are singletons. The sample comes from a study of blood T cell repertoires in COVID-19. Across the whole study: Both acute and convalescent COVID-19 samples were obtained from the United States, Italy and Spain. PBMCs, B-cell-depleted T cells, or T cells provided the cDNA or gDNA that made up the material.

Germline-derived CDR1 and CDR2 are MNHEY and SVGAGI. CDR3 length: 15 amino acids. The V gene end was trimmed by 6 bases and the J gene end by 1 base; junction bases not matched to a gene: 6. The chain combines TRBV6-5 with TRBJ1-5; 7 bases fit TRBD1. Sequencing was performed on peripheral blood. The sequence was collected from a man aged 55 to 69 with active or convalescent COVID-19. The CDR3 region has the DNA TGTGCCAGCAGAAGACAGGGTTTGAGCAATCAGCCCCAGCATTTT. Its protein is CASRRQGLSNQPQHF.